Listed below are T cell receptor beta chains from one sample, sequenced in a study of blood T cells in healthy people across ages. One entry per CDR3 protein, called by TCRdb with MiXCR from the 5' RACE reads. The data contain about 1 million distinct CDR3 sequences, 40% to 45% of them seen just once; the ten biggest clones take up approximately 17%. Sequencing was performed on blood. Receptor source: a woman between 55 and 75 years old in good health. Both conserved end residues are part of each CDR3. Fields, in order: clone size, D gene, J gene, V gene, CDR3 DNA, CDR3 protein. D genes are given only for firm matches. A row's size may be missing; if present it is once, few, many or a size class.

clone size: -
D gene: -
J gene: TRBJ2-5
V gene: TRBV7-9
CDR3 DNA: TGTGCCAGCAGCCCCTCAAAACAAGAGACCCAGTACTTC
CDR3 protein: CASSPSKQETQYF

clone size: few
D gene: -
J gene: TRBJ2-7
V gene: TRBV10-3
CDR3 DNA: TGTGCCATCAGTCCCGGCCTCCGATCCTACGAGCAGTACTTC
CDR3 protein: CAISPGLRSYEQYF

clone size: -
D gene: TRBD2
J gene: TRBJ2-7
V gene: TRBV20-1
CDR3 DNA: TGCAGTGCGGTTAGCGGGAGGGAAGTATTTGAGCAGTACTTC
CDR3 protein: CSAVSGREVFEQYF

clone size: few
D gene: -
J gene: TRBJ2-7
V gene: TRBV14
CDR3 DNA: TGTGCCAGCAGCCAAGGACAGTTGAACTACGAGCAGTACTTC
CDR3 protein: CASSQGQLNYEQYF

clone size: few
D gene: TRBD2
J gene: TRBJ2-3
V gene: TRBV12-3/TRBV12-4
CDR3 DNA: TGTGCCAGCAGTCGTGGACTAGCGGGGAGCACAGATACGCAGTATTTT
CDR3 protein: CASSRGLAGSTDTQYF

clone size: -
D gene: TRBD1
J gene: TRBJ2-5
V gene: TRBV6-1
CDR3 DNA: TGTGCCAGCAGAAGGACAGGAGCCGAACAAGAGACCCAGTACTTC
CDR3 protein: CASRRTGAEQETQYF

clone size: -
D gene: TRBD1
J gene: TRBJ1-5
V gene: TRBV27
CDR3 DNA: TGTGTCAGCAGGACAGGGGTGGGTCAGCCCCAGCATTTT
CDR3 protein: CVSRTGVGQPQHF

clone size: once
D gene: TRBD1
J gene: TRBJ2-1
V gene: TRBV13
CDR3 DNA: TGTGCCAGCAGCTTAGGCTTGGGGACAGGGGTCTGGAATGAGCAGTTCTTC
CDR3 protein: CASSLGLGTGVWNEQFF

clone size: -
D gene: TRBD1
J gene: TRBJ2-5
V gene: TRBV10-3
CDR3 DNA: TGTGCCGTCAGTAAGGGGGACAGGGATCAGCAGTACTTC
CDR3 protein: CAVSKGDRDQQYF

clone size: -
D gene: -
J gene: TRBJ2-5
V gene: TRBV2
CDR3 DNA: TGTGCCAGCAGAGGGTTTGGGGTGTCCGTGGAGACCCAGTACTTC
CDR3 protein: CASRGFGVSVETQYF

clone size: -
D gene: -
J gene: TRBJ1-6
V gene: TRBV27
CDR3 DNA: TGTGCCAGCAGTTTATACTCAGGATCACCCCTCCACTTT
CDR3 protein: CASSLYSGSPLHF

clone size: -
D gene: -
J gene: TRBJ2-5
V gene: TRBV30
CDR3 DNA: TGTGCCGGGAACAGGGAAGAGACCCAGTACTTC
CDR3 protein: CAGNREETQYF

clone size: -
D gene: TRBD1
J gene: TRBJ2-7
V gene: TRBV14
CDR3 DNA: TGTGCCAGCAGCCAAGTCGGACAGGGGGCCGGAGAGCAGTACTTC
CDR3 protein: CASSQVGQGAGEQYF

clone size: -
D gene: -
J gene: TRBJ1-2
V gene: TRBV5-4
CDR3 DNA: TGTGCCAGCAGCTTGGCCATAGTGACAGAGGGCTACACCTTC
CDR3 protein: CASSLAIVTEGYTF

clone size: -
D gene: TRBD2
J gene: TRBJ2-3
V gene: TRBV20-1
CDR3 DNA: TGCAGTGCTAGAGATGTTCGGCGCGGGAGAGCCGCAGATACGCAGTATTTT
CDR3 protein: CSARDVRRGRAADTQYF

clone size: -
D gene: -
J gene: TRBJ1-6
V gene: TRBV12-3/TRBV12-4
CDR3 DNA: TGTGCCAGCAGTTTAGATGGTGAAAGTAATTCACCCCTCCACTTT
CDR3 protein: CASSLDGESNSPLHF

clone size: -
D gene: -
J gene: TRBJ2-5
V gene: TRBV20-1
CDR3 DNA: TGCAGTGCTAGAGATCGAGGGGTCAGGGAGACCCAGTACTTC
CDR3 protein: CSARDRGVRETQYF

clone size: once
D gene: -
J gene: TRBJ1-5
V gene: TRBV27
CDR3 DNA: TGTGCCAGCAGCCCTGGGAGGTACAATCAGCCCCAGCATTTT
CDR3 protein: CASSPGRYNQPQHF

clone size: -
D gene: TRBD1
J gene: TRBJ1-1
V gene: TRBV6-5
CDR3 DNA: TGTGCCAGCAGTTACTTTGGGACAGGGGGCGTTATGAACACTGAAGCTTTCTTT
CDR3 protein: CASSYFGTGGVMNTEAFF

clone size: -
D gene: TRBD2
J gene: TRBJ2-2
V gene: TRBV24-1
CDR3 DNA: TGTGCCACCGCTGCTAGCGGGAGTACCGGGGAGCTGTTTTTT
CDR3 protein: CATAASGSTGELFF

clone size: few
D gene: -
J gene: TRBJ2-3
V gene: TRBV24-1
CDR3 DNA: TGTGCCACCAGTGGTGGGTCAGCATCCACCAGTTTTAGCACAGATACGCAGTATTTT
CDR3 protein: CATSGGSASTSFSTDTQYF

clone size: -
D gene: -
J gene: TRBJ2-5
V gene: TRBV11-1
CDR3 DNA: TGTGCCAGCGGGCAAACCTGCCAAGAGACCCAGTACTTC
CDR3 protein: CASGQTCQETQYF

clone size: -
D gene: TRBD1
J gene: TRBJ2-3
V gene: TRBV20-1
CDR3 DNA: TGCAGTGCTTCTCCGGGACAGGGAAAGTTGGATACGCAGTATTTT
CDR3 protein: CSASPGQGKLDTQYF

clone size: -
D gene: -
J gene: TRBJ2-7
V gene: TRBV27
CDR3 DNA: TGTGCCAGCGGGAGGGGGGCCAGCTCCTACGAGCAGTACTTC
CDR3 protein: CASGRGASSYEQYF

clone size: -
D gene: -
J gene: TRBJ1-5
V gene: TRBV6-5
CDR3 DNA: TGTGCCAGCAGGTATCGTTGGAATAGCAATCAGCCCCAGCATTTT
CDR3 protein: CASRYRWNSNQPQHF

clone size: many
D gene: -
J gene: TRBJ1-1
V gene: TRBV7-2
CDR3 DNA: TGTGCCAGCAGCTTAGCAGGGGTAGGAGCTTTCTTT
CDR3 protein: CASSLAGVGAFF

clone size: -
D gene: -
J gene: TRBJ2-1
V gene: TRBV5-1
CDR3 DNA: TGCGCCAGCAGCTTGGTGGGGGCTAAGCAGTTCTTC
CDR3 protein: CASSLVGAKQFF

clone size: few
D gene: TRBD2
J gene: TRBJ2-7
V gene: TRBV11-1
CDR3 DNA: TGTGCCAGCAGCTTAGTGGTGACTAGCGCCGGGGACGAGCAGTACTTC
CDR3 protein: CASSLVVTSAGDEQYF

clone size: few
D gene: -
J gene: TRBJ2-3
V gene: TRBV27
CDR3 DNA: TGTGCCAGCAGTTGGGGGCCTGCTGCATCGGATACGCAGTATTTT
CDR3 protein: CASSWGPAASDTQYF